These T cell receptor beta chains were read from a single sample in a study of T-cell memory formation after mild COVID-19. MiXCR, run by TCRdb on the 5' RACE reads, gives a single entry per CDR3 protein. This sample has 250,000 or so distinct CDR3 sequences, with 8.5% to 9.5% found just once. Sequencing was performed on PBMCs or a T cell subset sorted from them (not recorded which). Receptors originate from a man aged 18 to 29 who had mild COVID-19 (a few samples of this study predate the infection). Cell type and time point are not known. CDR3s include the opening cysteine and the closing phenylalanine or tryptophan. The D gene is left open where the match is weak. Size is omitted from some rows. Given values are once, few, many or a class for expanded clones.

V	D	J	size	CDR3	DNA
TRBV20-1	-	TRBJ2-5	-	CSATRDAEETQYF	TGCAGTGCTACCCGGGACGCCGAAGAGACCCAGTACTTC
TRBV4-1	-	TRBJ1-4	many	CASSQEGWWTDQSNEKLFF	TGCGCCAGCAGCCAAGAGGGGTGGTGGACAGACCAATCTAATGAAAAACTGTTTTTT
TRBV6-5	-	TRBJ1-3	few	CASRHQGSGNTIYF	TGTGCCAGCAGGCATCAGGGCTCTGGAAACACCATATATTTT
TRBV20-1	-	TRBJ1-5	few	CSARSYGPQHF	TGCAGTGCTAGGTCTTATGGGCCCCAGCATTTT
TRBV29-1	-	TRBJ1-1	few	CSVETFRDTEAFF	TGCAGCGTTGAGACTTTCAGGGACACTGAAGCTTTCTTT
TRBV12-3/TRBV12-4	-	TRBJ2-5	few	CASSGAGIETQYF	TGTGCCAGCAGCGGGGCAGGCATAGAGACCCAGTACTTC
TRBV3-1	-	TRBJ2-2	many	CASSQFIAAGELFF	TGTGCCAGCAGCCAATTCATAGCCGCCGGGGAGCTGTTTTTT
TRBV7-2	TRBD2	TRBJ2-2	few	CASSWGLAGTGELFF	TGTGCCAGCAGCTGGGGACTAGCGGGCACCGGGGAGCTGTTTTTT
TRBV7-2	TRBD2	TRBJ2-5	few	CASSPPTSGGDYKKTQYF	TGTGCCAGCAGCCCGCCGACTAGCGGGGGGGACTACAAGAAGACCCAGTACTTC
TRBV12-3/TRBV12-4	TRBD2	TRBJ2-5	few	CASSLLAGGTRAQYF	TGTGCCAGCAGTTTACTCGCGGGGGGTACACGGGCCCAGTACTTC
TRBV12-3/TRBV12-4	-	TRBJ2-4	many	CASTFAAKNIQYF	TGTGCCAGCACCTTCGCGGCCAAAAACATTCAGTACTTC
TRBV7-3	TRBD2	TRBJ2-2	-	CASSSPGGGLFF	TGTGCCAGCAGCTCCCCCGGGGGGGGGCTGTTTTTT
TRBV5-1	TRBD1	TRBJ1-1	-	CASSATGPPMNTEAFF	TGCGCCAGCAGCGCGACAGGGCCCCCCATGAACACTGAAGCTTTCTTT
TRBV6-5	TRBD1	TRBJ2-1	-	CASSTYRDRPYNEQFF	TGTGCCAGCAGTACCTACCGGGACAGGCCCTACAATGAGCAGTTCTTC
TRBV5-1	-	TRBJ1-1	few	CASSLDYAYTEAFF	TGCGCCAGCAGCTTGGATTACGCCTACACTGAAGCTTTCTTT
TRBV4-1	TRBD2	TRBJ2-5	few	CASSPGTTVYQETQYF	TGCGCCAGCAGCCCCGGGACTACCGTGTACCAAGAGACCCAGTACTTC
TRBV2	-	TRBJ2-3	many	CASSGPRGASTDTQYF	TGTGCCAGCAGTGGACCCAGGGGTGCAAGCACAGATACGCAGTATTTT
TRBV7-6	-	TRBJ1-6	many	CASSAMIRDNSPLHF	TGTGCCAGCAGCGCCATGATAAGGGACAATTCACCCCTCCACTTT
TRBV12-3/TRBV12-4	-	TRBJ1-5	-	CASSALGGGNQPQHF	TGTGCCAGCAGCGCCCTGGGGGGCGGCAATCAGCCCCAGCATTTT
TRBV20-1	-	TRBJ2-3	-	CSATDEAGRGTDTQYF	TGCAGTGCTACAGACGAGGCGGGGAGGGGGACAGATACGCAGTATTTT
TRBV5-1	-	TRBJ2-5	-	CASSLMTRRDETQYF	TGCGCCAGCAGCCTTATGACGCGCAGGGACGAGACCCAGTACTTC
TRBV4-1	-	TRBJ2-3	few	CASSQASTDTQYF	TGCGCCAGCAGCCAAGCAAGCACAGATACGCAGTATTTT
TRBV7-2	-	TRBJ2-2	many	CASRTRAGELFF	TGTGCCAGCAGGACTAGGGCCGGGGAGCTGTTTTTT
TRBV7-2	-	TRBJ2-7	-	CASSLAGGLYEQYF	TGTGCCAGCAGCTTAGCGGGGGGTCTCTACGAGCAGTACTTC
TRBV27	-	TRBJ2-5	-	CASSFGPYKETQYF	TGTGCCAGCAGCTTCGGGCCGTATAAAGAGACCCAGTACTTC
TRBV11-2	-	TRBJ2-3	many	CASSPAGFTDTQYF	TGTGCCAGCAGCCCGGCGGGCTTCACAGATACGCAGTATTTT
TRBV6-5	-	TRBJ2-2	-	CASRVYLVQGTGELFF	TGTGCAAGCAGAGTTTATCTCGTTCAGGGGACCGGGGAGCTGTTTTTT
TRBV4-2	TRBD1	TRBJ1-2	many	CASSQLPPKGADHGYTF	TGTGCCAGCAGCCAACTACCCCCGAAGGGGGCGGATCATGGCTACACCTTC
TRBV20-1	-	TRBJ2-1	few	CSSDGSSYNEQFF	TGCAGTTCAGACGGGAGCTCCTACAATGAGCAGTTCTTC
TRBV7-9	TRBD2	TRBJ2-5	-	CASSLWGGLQETQYF	TGTGCCAGCAGCTTATGGGGGGGACTCCAAGAGACCCAGTACTTC
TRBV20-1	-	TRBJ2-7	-	CSARVFTKGFYEQYF	TGCAGTGCTAGAGTCTTCACTAAGGGTTTTTACGAGCAGTACTTC
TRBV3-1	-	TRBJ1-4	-	CASSPTVGGEKLFF	TGTGCCAGCAGCCCGACAGTAGGTGGGGAAAAACTGTTTTTT
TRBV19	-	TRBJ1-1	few	CASRLGNTEAFF	TGTGCCAGTAGGTTAGGGAACACTGAAGCTTTCTTT
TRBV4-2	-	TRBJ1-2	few	CASSQDWDYGYTF	TGTGCCAGCAGCCAAGACTGGGACTATGGCTACACCTTC
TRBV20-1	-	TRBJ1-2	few	CSARDRSGGYTF	TGCAGTGCTAGAGACAGGTCGGGTGGCTACACCTTC
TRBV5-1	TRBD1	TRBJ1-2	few	CASSLETGSGYTF	TGCGCCAGCAGCTTGGAGACAGGGAGTGGCTACACCTTC
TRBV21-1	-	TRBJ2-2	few	CASSKVGPGELFF	TGTGCCAGCAGCAAAGTCGGCCCCGGGGAGCTGTTTTTT
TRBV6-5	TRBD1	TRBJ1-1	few	CASNRQGGEAFF	TGTGCCAGCAACAGACAGGGAGGTGAAGCTTTCTTT
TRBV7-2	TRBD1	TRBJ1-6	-	CASSYEQGWNSPLHF	TGTGCCAGCAGCTACGAACAGGGGTGGAATTCACCCCTCCACTTT
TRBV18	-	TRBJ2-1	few	CASSPPKGPVKNEQFF	TGTGCCAGCTCACCACCGAAGGGCCCGGTAAAAAATGAGCAGTTCTTC
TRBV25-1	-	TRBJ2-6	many	CASSWGESGANVLTF	TGTGCCAGCAGTTGGGGGGAATCCGGGGCCAACGTCCTGACTTTC